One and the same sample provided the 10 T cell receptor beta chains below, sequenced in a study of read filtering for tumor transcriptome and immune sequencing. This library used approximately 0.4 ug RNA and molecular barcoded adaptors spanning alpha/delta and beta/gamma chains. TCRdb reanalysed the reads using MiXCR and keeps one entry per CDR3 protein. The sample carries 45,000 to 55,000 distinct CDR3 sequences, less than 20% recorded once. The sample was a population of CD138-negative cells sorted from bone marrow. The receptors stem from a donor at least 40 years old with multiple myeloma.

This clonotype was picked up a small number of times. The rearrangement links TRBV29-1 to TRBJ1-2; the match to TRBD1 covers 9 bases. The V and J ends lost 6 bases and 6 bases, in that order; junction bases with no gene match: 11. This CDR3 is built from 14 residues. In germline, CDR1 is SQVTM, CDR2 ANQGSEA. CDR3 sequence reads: CSVIQGAQVDGYTF. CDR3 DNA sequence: TGCAGCGTGATACAGGGGGCGCAGGTAGATGGCTACACCTTC.

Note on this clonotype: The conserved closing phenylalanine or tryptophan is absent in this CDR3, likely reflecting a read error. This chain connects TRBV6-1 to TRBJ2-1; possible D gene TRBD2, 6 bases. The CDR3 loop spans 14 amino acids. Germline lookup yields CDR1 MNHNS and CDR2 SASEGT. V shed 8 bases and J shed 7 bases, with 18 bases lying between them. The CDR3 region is CASAFLRGGNEQFL. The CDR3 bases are TGTGCCAGCGCCTTTTTAAGGGGAGGAAATGAGCAGTTCCTC.

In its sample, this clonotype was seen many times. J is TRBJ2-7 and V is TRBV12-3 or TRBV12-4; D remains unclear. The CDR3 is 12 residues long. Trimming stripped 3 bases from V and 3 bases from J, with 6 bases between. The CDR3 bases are TGTGCCAGCAGTTTGTTCGGCTACGAGCAGTACTTC. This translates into CASSLFGYEQYF.

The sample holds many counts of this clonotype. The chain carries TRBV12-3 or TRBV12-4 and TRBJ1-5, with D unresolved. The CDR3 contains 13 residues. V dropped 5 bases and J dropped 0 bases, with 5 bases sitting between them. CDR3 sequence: CASSPDSNQPQHF. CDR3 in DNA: TGTGCCAGCAGTCCGGATAGCAATCAGCCCCAGCATTTT.

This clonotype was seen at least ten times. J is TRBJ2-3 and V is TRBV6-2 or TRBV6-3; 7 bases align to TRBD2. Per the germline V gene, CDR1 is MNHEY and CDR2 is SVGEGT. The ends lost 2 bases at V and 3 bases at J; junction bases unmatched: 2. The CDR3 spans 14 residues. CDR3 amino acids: CASSYGRDTDTQYF. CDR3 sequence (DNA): TGTGCCAGCAGTTACGGGAGGGATACAGATACGCAGTATTTT.

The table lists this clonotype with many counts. In DNA form, the CDR3 reads TGTGCCAGCAGCCTCGGGGGTACCTACAATGAGCAGTTCTTC. Protein sequence: CASSLGGTYNEQFF. The chain employs TRBV7-3 and TRBJ2-1; possibly TRBD2 for D (6 bases). CDR1 and CDR2 from the germline V gene are SGHTA and FQGTGA. The CDR3 contains 14 residues. V dropped 5 bases and J dropped 2 bases, with 10 bases sitting between them.

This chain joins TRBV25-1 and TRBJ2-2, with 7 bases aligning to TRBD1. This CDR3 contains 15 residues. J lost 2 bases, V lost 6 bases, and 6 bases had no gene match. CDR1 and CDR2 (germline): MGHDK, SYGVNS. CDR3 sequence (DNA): TGTGCCAGCAGCGGGACAGCGCCAAACACCGGGGAGCTGTTTTTT. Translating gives CASSGTAPNTGELFF. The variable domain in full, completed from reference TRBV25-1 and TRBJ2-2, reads EADIYQTPRYLVIGTGKKITLECSQTMGHDKMYWYQQDPGMELHLIHYSYGVNSTEKGDLSSESTVSRIRTEHFPLTLESARPSHTSQYLCASSGTAPNTGELFFGEGSRLTVL.

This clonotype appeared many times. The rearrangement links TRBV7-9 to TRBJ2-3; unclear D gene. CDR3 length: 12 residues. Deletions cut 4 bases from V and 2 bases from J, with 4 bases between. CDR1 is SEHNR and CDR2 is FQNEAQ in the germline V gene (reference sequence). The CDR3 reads CASSSSTDTQYF. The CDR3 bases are TGTGCCAGCAGCTCGTCCACAGATACGCAGTATTTT.

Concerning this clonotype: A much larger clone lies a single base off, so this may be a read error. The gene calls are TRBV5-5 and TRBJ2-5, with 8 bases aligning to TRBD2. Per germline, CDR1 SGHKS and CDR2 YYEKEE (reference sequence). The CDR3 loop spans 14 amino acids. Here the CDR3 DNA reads TGTGCCAGCAGCACAAGCGGGAGACGAGAGGCCCAGTACTTC. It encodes CASSTSGRREAQYF.

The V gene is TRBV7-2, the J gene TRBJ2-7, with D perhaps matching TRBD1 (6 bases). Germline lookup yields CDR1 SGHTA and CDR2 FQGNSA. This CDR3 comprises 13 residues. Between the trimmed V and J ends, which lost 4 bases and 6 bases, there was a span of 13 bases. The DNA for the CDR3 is TGTGCCAGCAGCTCCGCCCGAGGGGGCGAGCAGTACTTC. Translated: CASSSARGGEQYF.